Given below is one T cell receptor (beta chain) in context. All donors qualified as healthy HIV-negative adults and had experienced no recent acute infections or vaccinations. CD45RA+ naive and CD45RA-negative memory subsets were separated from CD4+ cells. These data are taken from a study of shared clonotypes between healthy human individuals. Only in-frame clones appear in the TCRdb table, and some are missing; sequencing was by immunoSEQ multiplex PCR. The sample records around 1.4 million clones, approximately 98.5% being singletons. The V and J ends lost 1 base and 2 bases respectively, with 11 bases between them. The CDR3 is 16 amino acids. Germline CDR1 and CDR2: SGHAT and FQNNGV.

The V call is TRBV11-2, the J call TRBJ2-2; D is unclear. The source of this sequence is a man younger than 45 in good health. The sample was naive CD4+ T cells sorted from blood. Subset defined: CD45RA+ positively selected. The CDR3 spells CASSLVTQTNTGELFF. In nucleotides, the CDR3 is TGTGCCAGCAGCTTAGTTACACAGACTAACACCGGGGAGCTGTTTTTT.